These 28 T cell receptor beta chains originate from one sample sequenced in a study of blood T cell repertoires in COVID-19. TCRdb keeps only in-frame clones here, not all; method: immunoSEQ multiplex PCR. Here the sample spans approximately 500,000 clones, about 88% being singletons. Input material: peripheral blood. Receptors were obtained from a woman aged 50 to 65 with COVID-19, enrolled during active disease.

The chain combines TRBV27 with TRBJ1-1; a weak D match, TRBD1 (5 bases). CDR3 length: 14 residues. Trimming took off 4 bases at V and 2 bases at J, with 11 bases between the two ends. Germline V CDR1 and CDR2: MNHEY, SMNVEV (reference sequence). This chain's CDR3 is CASSSTAYNTEAFF. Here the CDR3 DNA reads TGTGCCAGCAGTTCGACAGCGTACAACACTGAAGCTTTCTTT.

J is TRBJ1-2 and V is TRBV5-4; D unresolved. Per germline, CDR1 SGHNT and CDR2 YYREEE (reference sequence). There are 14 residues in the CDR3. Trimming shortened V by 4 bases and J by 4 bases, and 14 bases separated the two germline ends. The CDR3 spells CASSPSPMSYGYTF. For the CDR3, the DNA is TGTGCCAGCAGCCCGAGCCCGATGAGCTATGGCTACACCTTC.

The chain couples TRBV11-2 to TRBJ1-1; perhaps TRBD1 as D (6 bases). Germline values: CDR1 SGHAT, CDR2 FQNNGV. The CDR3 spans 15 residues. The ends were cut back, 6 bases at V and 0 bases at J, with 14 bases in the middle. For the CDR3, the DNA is TGTGCCAGCAGAAGGGGGACACTCATGAACACTGAAGCTTTCTTT. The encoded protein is CASRRGTLMNTEAFF.

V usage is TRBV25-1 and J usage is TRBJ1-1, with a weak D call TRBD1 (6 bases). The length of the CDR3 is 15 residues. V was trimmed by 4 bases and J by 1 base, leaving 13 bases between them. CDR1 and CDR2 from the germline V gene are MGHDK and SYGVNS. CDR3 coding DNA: TGTGCCAGCAGTGCCCAGGGGCTCCCGAACACTGAAGCTTTCTTT. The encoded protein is CASSAQGLPNTEAFF.

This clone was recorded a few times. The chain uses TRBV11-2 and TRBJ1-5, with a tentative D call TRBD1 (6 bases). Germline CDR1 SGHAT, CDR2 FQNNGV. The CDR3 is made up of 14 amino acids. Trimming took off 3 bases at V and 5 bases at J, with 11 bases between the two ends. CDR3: CASSLGARDQPQHF. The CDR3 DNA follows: TGTGCCAGCAGCTTGGGGGCGCGGGATCAGCCCCAGCATTTT. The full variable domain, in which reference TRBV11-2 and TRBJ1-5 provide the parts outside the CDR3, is EAGVAQSPRYKIIEKRQSVAFWCNPISGHATLYWYQQILGQGPKLLIQFQNNGVVDDSQLPKDRFSAERLKGVDSTLKIQPAKLEDSAVYLCASSLGARDQPQHFGDGTRLSIL.

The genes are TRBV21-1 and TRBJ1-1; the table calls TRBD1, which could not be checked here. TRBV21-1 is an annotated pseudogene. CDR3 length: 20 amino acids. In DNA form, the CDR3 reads TGTGCCAGCAGCAGAGAAACGCCGGACAGGGCATTGTATCGAATCACTGAAGCTTTCTTT. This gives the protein CASSRETPDRALYRITEAFF.

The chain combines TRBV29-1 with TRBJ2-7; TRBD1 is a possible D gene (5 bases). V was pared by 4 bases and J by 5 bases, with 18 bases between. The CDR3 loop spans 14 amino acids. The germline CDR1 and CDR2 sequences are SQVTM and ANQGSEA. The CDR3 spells CSVAKVQGSDEQYF. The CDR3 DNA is TGCAGCGTTGCCAAAGTGCAGGGTTCTGACGAGCAGTACTTC.

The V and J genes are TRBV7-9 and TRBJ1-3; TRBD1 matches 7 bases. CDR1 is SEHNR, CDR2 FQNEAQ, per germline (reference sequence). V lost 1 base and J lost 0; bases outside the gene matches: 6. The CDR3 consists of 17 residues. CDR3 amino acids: CASSLVGQDLSGNTIYF. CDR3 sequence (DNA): TGTGCCAGCAGCTTAGTTGGACAGGATCTCTCTGGAAACACCATATATTTT. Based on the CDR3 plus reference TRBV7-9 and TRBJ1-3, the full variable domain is DTGVSQNPRHKITKRGQNVTFRCDPISEHNRLYWYRQTLGQGPEFLTYFQNEAQLEKSRLLSDRFSAERPKGSFSTLEIQRTEQGDSAMYLCASSLVGQDLSGNTIYFGEGSWLTVV.

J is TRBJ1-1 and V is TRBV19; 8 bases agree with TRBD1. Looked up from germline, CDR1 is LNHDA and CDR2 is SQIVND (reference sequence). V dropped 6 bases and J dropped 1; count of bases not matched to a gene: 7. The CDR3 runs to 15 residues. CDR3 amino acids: CASRSTGGWNTEAFF. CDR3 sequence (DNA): TGTGCCAGTAGATCTACAGGGGGTTGGAACACTGAAGCTTTCTTT.

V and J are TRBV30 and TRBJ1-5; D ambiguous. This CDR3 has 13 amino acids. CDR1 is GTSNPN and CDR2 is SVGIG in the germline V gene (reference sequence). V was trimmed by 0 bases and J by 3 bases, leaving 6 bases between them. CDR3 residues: CAWSVAANQPQHF. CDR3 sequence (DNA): TGTGCCTGGAGTGTAGCGGCCAATCAGCCCCAGCATTTT.

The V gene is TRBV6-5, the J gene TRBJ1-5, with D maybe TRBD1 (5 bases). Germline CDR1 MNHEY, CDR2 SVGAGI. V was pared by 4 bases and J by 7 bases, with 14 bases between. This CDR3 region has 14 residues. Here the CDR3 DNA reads TGTGCCAGCAGTTCGACAGACCCAAGACAGCCCCAGCATTTT. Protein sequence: CASSSTDPRQPQHF.

The DNA of the CDR3 is TGTGCCAGCAGTCCGCCCATCTCGGATGGCTACACCTTC. Its protein product is CASSPPISDGYTF. V and J are TRBV12-3 or TRBV12-4 and TRBJ1-2, with D unclear. The CDR3 is made up of 13 amino acids. V was pared by 5 bases and J by 6 bases, with 13 bases between.

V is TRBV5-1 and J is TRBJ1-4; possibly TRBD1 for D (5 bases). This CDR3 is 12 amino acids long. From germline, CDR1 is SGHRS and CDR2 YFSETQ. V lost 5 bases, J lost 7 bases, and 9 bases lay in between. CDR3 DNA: TGCGCCAGCAGAGGGGATGGTGAAAAACTGTTTTTT. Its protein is CASRGDGEKLFF. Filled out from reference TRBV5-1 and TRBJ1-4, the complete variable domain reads KAGVTQTPRYLIKTRGQQVTLSCSPISGHRSVSWYQQTPGQGLQFLFEYFSETQRNKGNFPGRFSGRQFSNSRSEMNVSTLELGDSALYLCASRGDGEKLFFGSGTQLSVL.

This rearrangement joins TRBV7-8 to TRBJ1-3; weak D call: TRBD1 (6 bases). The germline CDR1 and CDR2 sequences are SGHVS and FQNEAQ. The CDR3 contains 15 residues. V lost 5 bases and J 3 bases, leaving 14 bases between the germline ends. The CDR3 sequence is CASSHPPTGGNTIYF. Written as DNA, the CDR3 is TGTGCCAGCAGCCATCCCCCGACAGGTGGAAACACCATATATTTT.

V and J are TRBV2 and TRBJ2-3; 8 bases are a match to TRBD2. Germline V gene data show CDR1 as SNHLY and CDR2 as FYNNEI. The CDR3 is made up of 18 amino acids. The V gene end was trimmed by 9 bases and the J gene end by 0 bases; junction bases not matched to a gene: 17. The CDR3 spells CASRDSGDRIFSTDTQYF. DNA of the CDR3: TGTGCCAGTCGAGATAGCGGGGATAGAATATTCAGCACAGATACGCAGTATTTT.

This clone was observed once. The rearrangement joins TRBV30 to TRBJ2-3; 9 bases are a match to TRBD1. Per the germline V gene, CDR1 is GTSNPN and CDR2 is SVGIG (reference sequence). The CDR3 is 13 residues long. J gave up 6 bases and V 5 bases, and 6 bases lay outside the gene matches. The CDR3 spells CAWGTGQGDTQYF. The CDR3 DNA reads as TGTGCCTGGGGGACAGGGCAAGGGGATACGCAGTATTTT.

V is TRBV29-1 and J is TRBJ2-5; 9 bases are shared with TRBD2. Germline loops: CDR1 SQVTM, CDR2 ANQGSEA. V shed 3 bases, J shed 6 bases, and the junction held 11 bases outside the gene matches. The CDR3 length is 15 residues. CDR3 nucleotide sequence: TGCAGCGTTGACCCCCGCGGGGGGGGCACGAAGACCCAGTACTTC. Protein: CSVDPRGGGTKTQYF.

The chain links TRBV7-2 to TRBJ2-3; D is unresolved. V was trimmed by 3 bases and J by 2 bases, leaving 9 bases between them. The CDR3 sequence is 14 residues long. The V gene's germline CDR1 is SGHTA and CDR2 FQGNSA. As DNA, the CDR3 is TGTGCCAGCAGCTTCCTTAGCATCACAGATACGCAGTATTTT. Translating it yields CASSFLSITDTQYF.

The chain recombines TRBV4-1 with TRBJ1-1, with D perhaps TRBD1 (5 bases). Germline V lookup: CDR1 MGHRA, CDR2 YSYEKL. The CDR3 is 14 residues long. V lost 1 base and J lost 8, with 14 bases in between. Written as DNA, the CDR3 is TGCGCCAGCAGCCAAGTTCTTCAGGGAAGGGAAGCTTTCTTT. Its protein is CASSQVLQGREAFF.

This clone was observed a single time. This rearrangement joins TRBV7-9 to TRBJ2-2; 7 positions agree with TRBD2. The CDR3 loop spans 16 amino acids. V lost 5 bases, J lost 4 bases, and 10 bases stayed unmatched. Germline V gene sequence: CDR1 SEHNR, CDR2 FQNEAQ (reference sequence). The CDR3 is CASSPLAGVTTGELFF. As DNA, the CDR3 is TGTGCCAGCAGCCCACTGGCGGGGGTGACCACCGGGGAGCTGTTTTTT.

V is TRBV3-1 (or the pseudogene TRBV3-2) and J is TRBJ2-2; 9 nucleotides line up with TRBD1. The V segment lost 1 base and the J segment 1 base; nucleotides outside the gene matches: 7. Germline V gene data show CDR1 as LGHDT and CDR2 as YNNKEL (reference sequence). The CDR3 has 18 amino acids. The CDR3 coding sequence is TGTGCCAGCAGCCAAGGGTTGGCGGGACAGGGGAACACCGGGGAGCTGTTTTTT. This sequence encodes CASSQGLAGQGNTGELFF.

The CDR3 DNA sequence: TGTGCCAGCAGCACCGGACAGGGGCGATCTAGCACAGATACGCAGTATTTT. Its protein is CASSTGQGRSSTDTQYF. The V and J genes are TRBV5-5 and TRBJ2-3, with 9 positions matching TRBD1. The CDR3 length is 17 residues. Per germline, CDR1 SGHKS and CDR2 YYEKEE (reference sequence). With 4 bases clipped from V and 0 bases from J, the junction kept 9 bases outside the gene matches.

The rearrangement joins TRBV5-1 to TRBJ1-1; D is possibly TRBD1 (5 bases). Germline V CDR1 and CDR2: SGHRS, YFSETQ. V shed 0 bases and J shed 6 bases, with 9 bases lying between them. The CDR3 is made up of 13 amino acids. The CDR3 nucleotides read TGCGCCAGCAGCTTGGGCAGGGCCCCTGAAGCTTTCTTT. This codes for CASSLGRAPEAFF.

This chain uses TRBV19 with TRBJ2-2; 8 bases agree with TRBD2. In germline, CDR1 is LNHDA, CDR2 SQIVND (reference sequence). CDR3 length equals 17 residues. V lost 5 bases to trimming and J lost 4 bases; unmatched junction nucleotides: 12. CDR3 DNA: TGTGCCAGTAGTCCCCGAGGGACTAGAGTTTCCACCGGGGAGCTGTTTTTT. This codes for CASSPRGTRVSTGELFF. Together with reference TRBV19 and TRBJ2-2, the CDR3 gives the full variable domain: DGGITQSPKYLFRKEGQNVTLSCEQNLNHDAMYWYRQDPGQGLRLIYYSQIVNDFQKGDIAEGYSVSREKKESFPLTVTSAQKNPTAFYLCASSPRGTRVSTGELFFGEGSRLTVL.

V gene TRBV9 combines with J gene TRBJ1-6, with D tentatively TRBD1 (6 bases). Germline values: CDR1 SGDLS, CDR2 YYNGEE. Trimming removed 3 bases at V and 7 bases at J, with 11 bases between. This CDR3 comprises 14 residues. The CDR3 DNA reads TGTGCCAGCAGCGCCCGGACAGTCAATTCACCCCTCCACTTT. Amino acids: CASSARTVNSPLHF.

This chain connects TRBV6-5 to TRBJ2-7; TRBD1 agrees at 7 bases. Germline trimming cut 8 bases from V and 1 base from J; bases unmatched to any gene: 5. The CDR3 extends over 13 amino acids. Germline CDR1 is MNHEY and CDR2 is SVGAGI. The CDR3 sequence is CASGTASSYEQYF. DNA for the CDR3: TGTGCCAGCGGGACAGCATCGTCCTACGAGCAGTACTTC.

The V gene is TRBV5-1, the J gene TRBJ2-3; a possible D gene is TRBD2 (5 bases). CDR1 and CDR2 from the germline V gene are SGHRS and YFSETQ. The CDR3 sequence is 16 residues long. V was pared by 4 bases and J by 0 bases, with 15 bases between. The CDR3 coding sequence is TGCGCCAGCAGCGTAGCTAGCTTTCCTAGCACAGATACGCAGTATTTT. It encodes CASSVASFPSTDTQYF.

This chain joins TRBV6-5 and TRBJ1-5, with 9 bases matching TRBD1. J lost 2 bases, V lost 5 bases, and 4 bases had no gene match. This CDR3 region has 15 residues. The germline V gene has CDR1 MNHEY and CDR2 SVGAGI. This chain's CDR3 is CASSTGGAGNQPQHF. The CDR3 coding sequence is TGTGCCAGCAGTACAGGGGGCGCCGGCAATCAGCCCCAGCATTTT.